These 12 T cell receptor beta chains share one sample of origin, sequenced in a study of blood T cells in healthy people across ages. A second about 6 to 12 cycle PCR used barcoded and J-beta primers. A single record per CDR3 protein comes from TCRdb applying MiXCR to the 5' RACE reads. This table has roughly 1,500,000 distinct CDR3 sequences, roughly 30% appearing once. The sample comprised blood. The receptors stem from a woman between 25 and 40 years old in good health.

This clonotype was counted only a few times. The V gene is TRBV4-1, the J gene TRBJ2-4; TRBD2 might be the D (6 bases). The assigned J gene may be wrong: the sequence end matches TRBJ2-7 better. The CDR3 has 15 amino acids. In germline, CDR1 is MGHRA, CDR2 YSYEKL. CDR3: CASSQVIGGRGEQYF. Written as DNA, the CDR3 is TGCGCCAGCAGCCAAGTGATCGGGGGTAGAGGCGAGCAGTACTTC.

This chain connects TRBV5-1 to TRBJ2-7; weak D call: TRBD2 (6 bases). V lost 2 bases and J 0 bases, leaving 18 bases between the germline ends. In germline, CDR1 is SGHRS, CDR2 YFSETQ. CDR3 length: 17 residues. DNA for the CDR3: TGCGCCAGCAGCTTTGGGCATGGGGACTCAAGCTCCTACGAGCAGTACTTC. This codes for CASSFGHGDSSSYEQYF.

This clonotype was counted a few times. CDR3 coding DNA: TGTGCCAGCAGCGACCGGGACACAATCCCAGATACGCAGTATTTT. Its protein product is CASSDRDTIPDTQYF. J is TRBJ2-3 and V is TRBV7-9; TRBD1 might be the D (6 bases). The CDR3 is 15 amino acids. Trimming removed 5 bases from V and 4 bases from J, with 16 bases in between. Germline-derived CDR1 and CDR2 are SEHNR and FQNEAQ (reference sequence).

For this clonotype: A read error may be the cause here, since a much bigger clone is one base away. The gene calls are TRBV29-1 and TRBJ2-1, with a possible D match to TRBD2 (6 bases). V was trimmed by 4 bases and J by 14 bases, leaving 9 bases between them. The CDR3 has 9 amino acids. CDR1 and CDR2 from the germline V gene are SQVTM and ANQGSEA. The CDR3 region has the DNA TGCAGCGTTGCTCCGGGGGAGTTCTTC. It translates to CSVAPGEFF.

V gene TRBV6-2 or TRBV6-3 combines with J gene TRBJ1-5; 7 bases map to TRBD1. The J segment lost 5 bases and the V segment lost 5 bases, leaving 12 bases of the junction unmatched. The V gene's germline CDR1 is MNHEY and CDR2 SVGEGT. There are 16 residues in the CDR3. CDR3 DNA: TGTGCCAGCAGTGACCCGGGACAGTCAAGGTATCAGCCCCAGCATTTT. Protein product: CASSDPGQSRYQPQHF.

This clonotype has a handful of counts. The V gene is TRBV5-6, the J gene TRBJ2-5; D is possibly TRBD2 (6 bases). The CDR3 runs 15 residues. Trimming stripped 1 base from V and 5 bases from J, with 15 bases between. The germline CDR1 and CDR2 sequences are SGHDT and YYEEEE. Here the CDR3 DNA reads TGTGCCAGCAGCTTGACGACTAGTGAGGGTGAGACCCAGTACTTC. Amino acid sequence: CASSLTTSEGETQYF.

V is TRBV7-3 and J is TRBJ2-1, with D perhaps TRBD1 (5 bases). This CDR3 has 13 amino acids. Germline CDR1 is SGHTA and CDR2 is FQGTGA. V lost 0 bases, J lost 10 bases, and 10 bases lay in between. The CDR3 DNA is TGTGCCAGCAGCTTAACCAGGGTAAGCGAGCAGTTCTTC. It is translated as CASSLTRVSEQFF. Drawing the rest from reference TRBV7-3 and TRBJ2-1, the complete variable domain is GAGVSQTPSNKVTEKGKYVELRCDPISGHTALYWYRQSLGQGPEFLIYFQGTGAADDSGLPNDRFFAVRPEGSVSTLKIQRTERGDSAVYLCASSLTRVSEQFFGPGTRLTVL.

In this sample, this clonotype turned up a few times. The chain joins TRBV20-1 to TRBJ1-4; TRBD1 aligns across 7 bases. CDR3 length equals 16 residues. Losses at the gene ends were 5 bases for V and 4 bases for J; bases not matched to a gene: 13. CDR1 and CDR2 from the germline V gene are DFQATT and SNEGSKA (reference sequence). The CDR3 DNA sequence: TGCAGTGCTCCCCGGCAGGGGGAGTTTGTTAATGAAAAACTGTTTTTT. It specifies CSAPRQGEFVNEKLFF.

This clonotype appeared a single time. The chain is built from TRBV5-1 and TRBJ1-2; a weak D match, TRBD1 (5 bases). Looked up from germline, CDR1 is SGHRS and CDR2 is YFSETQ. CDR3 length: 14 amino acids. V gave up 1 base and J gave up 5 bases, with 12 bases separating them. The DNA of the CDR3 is TGCGCCAGCAGCTTGATGTCGGGGGAATATGGCTACACCTTC. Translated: CASSLMSGEYGYTF.

CDR3 amino acids: CASSSPRTGGHIYEQYF. The DNA of the CDR3 is TGTGCCAGCAGTTCCCCGAGGACAGGGGGCCACATTTACGAGCAGTACTTC. This rearrangement joins TRBV28 to TRBJ2-7; TRBD1 agrees at 11 bases. This CDR3 is 17 amino acids long. CDR1 is MDHEN, CDR2 SYDVKM, per germline. V gave up 4 bases and J gave up 4 bases; unmatched junction bases: 12. Based on the CDR3 plus reference TRBV28 and TRBJ2-7, the full variable domain is DVKVTQSSRYLVKRTGEKVFLECVQDMDHENMFWYRQDPGLGLRLIYFSYDVKMKEKGDIPEGYSVSREKKERFSLILESASTNQTSMYLCASSSPRTGGHIYEQYFGPGTRLTVT.

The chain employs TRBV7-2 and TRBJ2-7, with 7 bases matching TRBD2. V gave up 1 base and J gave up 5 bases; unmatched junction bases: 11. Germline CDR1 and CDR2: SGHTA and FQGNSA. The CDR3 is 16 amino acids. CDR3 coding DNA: TGTGCCAGCAGCTTAGGAGGCGGGAGATTGTTCGACGAGCAGTACTTC. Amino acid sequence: CASSLGGGRLFDEQYF.

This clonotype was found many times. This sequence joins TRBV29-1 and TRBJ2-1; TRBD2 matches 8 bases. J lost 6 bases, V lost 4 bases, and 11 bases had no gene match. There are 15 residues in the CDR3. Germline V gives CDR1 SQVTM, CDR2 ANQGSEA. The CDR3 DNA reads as TGCAGCGTTGGAGGCGAGCGGGAGCGGGGCAATGAGCAGTTCTTC. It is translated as CSVGGERERGNEQFF.